This T cell receptor beta chain stems from a study of cytomegalovirus exposure and HLA in healthy donors. Germline CDR1 reads SNHLY; CDR2 reads FYNNEI. The CDR3 runs to 13 residues. V shed 10 bases, J shed 9 bases, and the junction held 8 bases outside the gene matches. A multiplex PCR was run with 60 Vbeta primers and 13 Jbeta primers. Using immunoSEQ multiplex PCR, the repertoire was profiled, and TCRdb retains in-frame clones only, with some absent. The sample contains some 200,000 clones, roughly 80% of which appear only once. The TCR originated in a man in his fifties in good health and CMV-seronegative. The rearrangement uses TRBV2 and TRBJ1-6; 8 bases align to TRBD1. The sequencing input was PBMCs. The CDR3 DNA follows: TGTGCCACCGGGACAGGTATCTTTTCACCCCTCCACTTT. It codes for CATGTGIFSPLHF.